This entry concerns a single T cell receptor beta chain. Its antigen is currently unknown. The data are from a study of shared clonotypes between healthy human individuals. On the study more broadly: Three plates each covered CD4 naive and memory; CD8 naive two, CD8 memory one. The study, taken as a whole, reports: Several donors showed sharing of around 5.3% of naive CD4 clonotypes.

Trimming removed 0 bases from V and 4 bases from J; junction bases left unmatched: 5. From germline, CDR1 is MNHEY and CDR2 SVGAGI. The CDR3 loop spans 15 amino acids. It was across several immunoSEQ plates that each subset's genomic DNA was evenly split. Generated by immunoSEQ multiplex PCR, the TCRdb table keeps only in-frame clones and is missing some. The table lists a few million clones, approximately 96% of them singletons. The sequenced sample consisted of naive CD4+ T cells sorted from blood. Documented subset: CD45RA+ positively selected. The sequence derives from a man younger than 35 in good health. The J gene is TRBJ2-7, the V gene TRBV6-5; TRBD2 agrees at 8 bases. CDR3 nucleotides: TGTGCCAGCAGTTACTCGAGCGGGAGCGGTTACGAGCAGTACTTC. It is translated as CASSYSSGSGYEQYF.